These T cell receptor beta chains were read from a single sample in a study of T-cell reconstitution after alpha-beta-depleted transplantation in children. Each CDR3 protein gets one entry after TCRdb re-called the PCR reads with MiXCR. Here the sample spans around 200,000 distinct CDR3 sequences, 6.5% to 7.5% being singletons. The sample in question was PBMCs from the stem cell graft donor, obtained from the stem cell graft. These receptors all stem from a human donor who donated a stem cell graft to a child with Wiskott-Aldrich syndrome. CDR3s include the opening cysteine and the closing phenylalanine or tryptophan. A D gene is named only where the DNA matches it firmly. Where a row states a size, it is once, few, many or the class of an expanded clone; other rows omit it.

d_call j_call clone_size v_call cdr3_aa cdr3_nt
- TRBJ1-1 many TRBV24-1 CATSGPGLGAFF TGTGCCACCAGTGGTCCGGGCCTCGGAGCTTTCTTT
- TRBJ2-7 - TRBV28 CASSLWRTYEQYF TGTGCCAGCAGTTTATGGCGGACCTACGAGCAGTACTTC
TRBD2 TRBJ2-2 many TRBV7-7 CASSSRHSASGLNTGELFF TGTGCCAGCAGCTCCCGTCATTCGGCTAGCGGGCTGAACACCGGGGAGCTGTTTTTT
TRBD1 TRBJ1-6 many TRBV5-1 CASSPGQPSVALHF TGCGCCAGCAGCCCGGGACAGCCGTCGGTGGCCCTCCACTTT
- TRBJ1-5 many TRBV12-3/TRBV12-4 CASSLGLRQPQHF TGTGCCAGCAGTTTAGGGTTGAGACAGCCCCAGCATTTT
- TRBJ2-1 - TRBV30 CAWSRSFYNEQFF TGTGCCTGGTCCAGGAGTTTCTACAATGAGCAGTTCTTC
- TRBJ1-1 many TRBV28 CASSSFARGRVGTEAFF TGTGCCAGCAGTTCCTTCGCTAGGGGCAGGGTCGGGACTGAAGCTTTCTTT
- TRBJ2-3 many TRBV5-6 CASSLVDGFSTDTQYF TGTGCCAGCAGCTTGGTTGACGGATTTAGCACAGATACGCAGTATTTT
TRBD2 TRBJ2-2 few TRBV12-3/TRBV12-4 CASSPRTSGVLSNTGELFF TGTGCCAGCAGCCCCCGGACTAGCGGGGTACTTTCGAACACCGGGGAGCTGTTTTTT
- TRBJ2-7 many TRBV20-1 CSAAPRSWRIEQYF TGCAGTGCGGCGCCCCGATCCTGGAGGATCGAGCAGTACTTC
- TRBJ1-5 many TRBV20-1 CSLGSQNQPQHF TGCAGCTTAGGGAGTCAGAATCAGCCCCAGCATTTT